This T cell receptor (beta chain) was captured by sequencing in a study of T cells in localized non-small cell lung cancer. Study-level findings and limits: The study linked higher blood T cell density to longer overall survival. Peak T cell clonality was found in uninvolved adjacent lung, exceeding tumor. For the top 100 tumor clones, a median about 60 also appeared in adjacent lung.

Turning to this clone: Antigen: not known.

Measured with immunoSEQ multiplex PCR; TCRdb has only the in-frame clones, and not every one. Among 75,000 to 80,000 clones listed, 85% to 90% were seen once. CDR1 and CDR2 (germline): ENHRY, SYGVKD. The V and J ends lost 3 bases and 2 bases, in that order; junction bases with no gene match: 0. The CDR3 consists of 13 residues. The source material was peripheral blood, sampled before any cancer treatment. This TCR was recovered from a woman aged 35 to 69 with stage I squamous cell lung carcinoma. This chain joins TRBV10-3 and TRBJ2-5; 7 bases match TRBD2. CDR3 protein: CAISDSGQETQYF. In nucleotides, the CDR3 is TGTGCCATCAGTGATAGCGGGCAAGAGACCCAGTACTTC.